The rows below give T cell receptor beta chains drawn from one sample of a study of blood T cell repertoires in COVID-19. Assay: immunoSEQ multiplex PCR; the TCRdb copy retains only in-frame clones and omits some. Of around 400,000 clones detected, about 87% appear once; the ten largest clones hold over 2%. The sequenced sample consisted of peripheral blood. These receptors all come from a woman aged 55-75 years with COVID-19, enrolled during active disease. The conserved cysteine and the conserved F or W are not part of the CDR3 here. The order of the fields is J gene, D gene, V gene, CDR3 protein. A D gene is named only where the DNA matches it firmly.

>TRBJ2-3|.|TRBV4-2
ASSPTGLRGDTQY
>TRBJ1-5|.|TRBV10-3
AISESSGGDQPQH
>TRBJ1-1|.|TRBV18
ASSPPGSGPGTEAF
>TRBJ1-2|TRBD1|TRBV4-1
ASSQGDRGKGYT
>TRBJ1-6|TRBD1|TRBV5-1
ASSWDRANSPLH
>TRBJ1-2|.|TRBV29-1
SAFRAVEGYT
>TRBJ2-7|.|TRBV5-4
ASSAGQTYEQY
>TRBJ2-2|.|TRBV7-3
ASSPLPPNTGELF
>TRBJ2-1|.|TRBV7-2
ASSLALLGGGQF
>TRBJ1-6|.|TRBV2
ASSALSGGETPLH
>TRBJ1-1|.|TRBV6-2/TRBV6-3
ASSYSRGWAF
>TRBJ1-4|.|TRBV7-2
ASSLGGQNNEKLF
>TRBJ2-7|.|TRBV30
AWSAGGVEQY
>TRBJ1-1|TRBD1|TRBV10-2
ASSATTGYEAF
>TRBJ2-7|TRBD1|TRBV9
ASSKTGYYEQY
>TRBJ1-1|.|TRBV5-4
ASSLGSQINTEAF
>TRBJ2-7|TRBD1|TRBV7-2
ASSSRTGTYEQY
>TRBJ1-4|.|TRBV2
ASSELAGVEKLF
>TRBJ1-5|TRBD1|TRBV6-5
ASSQGGNQPQH
>TRBJ1-2|TRBD1|TRBV9
ASSVRVGGSYGYT
>TRBJ2-3|TRBD2|TRBV3-1/TRBV3-2
ASSTQLATDTQY
>TRBJ2-3|TRBD1|TRBV7-8
ASSPGTADTQY
>TRBJ1-2|TRBD1|TRBV25-1
ASRGQGAIGYGYT
>TRBJ2-7|.|TRBV7-3
ASSLNGGPYEQY
>TRBJ2-7|.|TRBV18
ASSPGRVYEQY
>TRBJ1-1|.|TRBV5-1
ASSPSQKQSLNTEAF
>TRBJ2-7|.|TRBV14
ASSQERGFLYEQY
>TRBJ2-5|TRBD2|TRBV14
ASSLGTSGQETQY
>TRBJ1-4|TRBD1|TRBV18
ASSPSDRGGFEKLF
>TRBJ2-7|.|TRBV6-5
ASSPRGRAYEQY
>TRBJ1-6|.|TRBV11-2
ASSLDRAGRPNSPLH
>TRBJ1-6|.|TRBV3-1/TRBV3-2
ASSQDPLSPLH
>TRBJ2-6|.|TRBV9
ASSGTSTGVVLT
>TRBJ2-5|TRBD2|TRBV3-1/TRBV3-2
ASSQGTSGGDRETQY
>TRBJ1-2|.|TRBV4-1
ASSQTAFYGYT
>TRBJ2-7|TRBD1|TRBV5-1
ASTRQGSKYEQY
>TRBJ1-2|.|TRBV6-1
ASSDRGTNYGYT